These T cell receptor beta chains were read from a single sample in a study of shared clonotypes between healthy human individuals. Sequencing was performed with immunoSEQ multiplex PCR; in TCRdb, only in-frame clones are kept and a portion is missing. This table has about 1,500,000 clones, over 95% appearing once. The specimen was naive CD4+ T cells sorted from blood. These receptors originate from a man aged 25-45 years in good health. Each CDR3 is given with its conserved first and last residue. The D gene is left open where the match is weak. The size of a clone is reported for some rows only, either as once, few or many, or as a class for expanded clones.

v_call	clone_size	j_call	d_call	cdr3_aa	cdr3_nt
TRBV2	NA	TRBJ2-3	NA	CASSEGATTDTQYF	TGTGCCAGCAGTGAGGGAGCCACCACAGATACGCAGTATTTT
TRBV4-1	NA	TRBJ1-3	NA	CASSQDRWGSRSGNTIYF	TGCGCCAGCAGCCAAGATAGGTGGGGCAGCCGGTCCGGAAACACCATATATTTT
TRBV5-4	NA	TRBJ2-1	NA	CASSFVRNEQFF	TGTGCCAGCAGCTTCGTCAGGAATGAGCAGTTCTTC
TRBV5-1	NA	TRBJ1-1	TRBD1	CASSLTGASTEAFF	TGCGCCAGCAGCCTCACAGGGGCCAGCACTGAAGCTTTCTTT
TRBV5-1	NA	TRBJ2-7	TRBD2	CASSSGTSGGYEQYF	TGCGCCAGCAGCTCTGGGACTAGCGGGGGATACGAGCAGTACTTC
TRBV5-1	NA	TRBJ1-1	TRBD1	CASSPDRLSTEAFF	TGCGCCAGCAGCCCGGACAGGTTATCAACTGAAGCTTTCTTT
TRBV20-1	NA	TRBJ1-1	NA	CSAIMGQLAFF	TGCAGTGCTATTATGGGGCAGTTAGCTTTCTTT
TRBV28	once	TRBJ2-3	NA	CASSLGLTATDTQYF	TGTGCCAGCAGCCTCGGACTTACGGCCACAGATACGCAGTATTTT
TRBV10-3	NA	TRBJ1-2	NA	CAISGEQGKENGYTF	TGTGCCATCAGTGGAGAACAGGGAAAAGAGAATGGCTACACCTTC
TRBV5-1	NA	TRBJ2-5	TRBD1	CASSSDRETQYF	TGCGCCAGCAGCTCGGACAGGGAGACCCAGTACTTC
TRBV2	NA	TRBJ2-7	TRBD1	CAGRQGASYNEQYF	TGTGCCGGACGACAGGGGGCGAGCTACAACGAGCAGTACTTC
TRBV10-1	NA	TRBJ2-7	TRBD1	CASSQGASYEQYF	TGCGCCAGCAGTCAGGGGGCCTCCTACGAGCAGTACTTC
TRBV10-2	NA	TRBJ1-2	NA	CASSTTREGVNYGYTF	TGCGCCAGCAGCACAACGAGGGAGGGAGTTAACTATGGCTACACCTTC
TRBV18	NA	TRBJ2-7	NA	CASSPTREREQYF	TGTGCCAGCTCACCAACCCGGGAGCGCGAGCAGTACTTC
TRBV6-6	once	TRBJ2-2	NA	CASSYPGTVKTGELFF	TGTGCCAGCAGTTACCCCGGGACCGTAAAAACCGGGGAGCTGTTTTTT
TRBV11-2	NA	TRBJ1-5	TRBD1	CASSLGQGVRGNQPQHF	TGTGCCAGCAGCTTGGGACAGGGAGTACGGGGCAATCAGCCCCAGCATTTT
TRBV2	NA	TRBJ2-5	NA	CASSDRSGLETQYF	TGTGCCAGCAGTGATCGTTCGGGTTTAGAGACCCAGTACTTC
TRBV2	NA	TRBJ2-5	NA	CASSERQETQYF	TGTGCCAGCAGCGAGCGGCAAGAGACCCAGTACTTC
TRBV27	NA	TRBJ2-2	NA	CASSLLGHAETGELFF	TGTGCCAGCAGTTTATTGGGACACGCTGAGACCGGGGAGCTGTTTTTT
TRBV7-2	NA	TRBJ2-7	NA	CASNIPPRALYEQYF	TGTGCCAGCAACATACCCCCTCGGGCGCTCTACGAGCAGTACTTC
TRBV11-3	NA	TRBJ1-1	NA	CASSPTPENTEAFF	TGTGCCAGCAGTCCTACACCGGAGAACACTGAAGCTTTCTTT
TRBV29-1	NA	TRBJ1-1	TRBD1	CSVDPTGGNAFF	TGCAGCGTTGATCCGACAGGGGGTAATGCTTTCTTT
TRBV30	NA	TRBJ2-7	TRBD1	CAWSADRGIWEQYF	TGTGCCTGGAGTGCGGACAGGGGGATTTGGGAGCAGTACTTC
TRBV5-1	NA	TRBJ2-1	TRBD1	CASSLPPGGLHNEQFF	TGCGCCAGCAGCTTACCCCCAGGGGGCCTTCACAATGAGCAGTTCTTC
TRBV7-9	once	TRBJ2-5	TRBD2	CASSLAGLAGPLRRETQYF	TGTGCCAGCAGCTTAGCAGGTCTAGCGGGACCGTTGCGGCGAGAGACCCAGTACTTC
TRBV11-2	NA	TRBJ2-5	NA	CASSLTISRSGETQYF	TGTGCCAGCAGCTTAACCATTAGTAGGAGCGGAGAGACCCAGTACTTC
TRBV2	NA	TRBJ2-7	NA	CASIHITYEQYF	TGTGCCAGCATACATATAACCTACGAGCAGTACTTC
TRBV10-3	NA	TRBJ2-2	TRBD2	CAIKAGTSGSPKDTGELFF	TGTGCCATCAAAGCCGGGACTAGCGGGTCTCCAAAAGACACCGGGGAGCTGTTTTTT
TRBV11-2	NA	TRBJ2-2	NA	CASSSIWGGELFF	TGTGCCAGCAGCTCAATTTGGGGCGGGGAGCTGTTTTTT
TRBV6-4	NA	TRBJ1-1	NA	CASSVGLRTGGTEAFF	TGTGCCAGCAGTGTGGGGCTTCGAACCGGAGGGACTGAAGCTTTCTTT
TRBV18	NA	TRBJ2-7	TRBD1	CASSRDRGLPYEQYF	TGTGCCAGCTCACGTGACAGGGGGCTTCCCTACGAGCAGTACTTC
TRBV28	NA	TRBJ2-1	TRBD2	CASRLAGSYNEQFF	TGTGCCAGCCGGCTAGCGGGAAGCTACAATGAGCAGTTCTTC
TRBV19	once	TRBJ1-2	NA	CASSASNYGYTF	TGTGCCAGTAGTGCCTCTAACTATGGCTACACCTTC
TRBV7-2	once	TRBJ1-1	NA	CASSLGTAGEGRAFF	TGTGCCAGCAGCTTAGGGACGGCAGGGGAGGGGAGAGCTTTCTTT
TRBV30	NA	TRBJ2-7	NA	CAWSVPYRGFQDYEQYF	TGTGCCTGGAGTGTACCGTACCGGGGATTCCAAGACTACGAGCAGTACTTC
TRBV2	NA	TRBJ2-5	NA	CASRTRVDPQETQYF	TGTGCCAGCAGAACCAGGGTGGATCCCCAAGAGACCCAGTACTTC
TRBV7-9	NA	TRBJ1-1	NA	CASSLEGLWVNTEAFF	TGTGCCAGCAGCTTAGAGGGACTGTGGGTGAACACTGAAGCTTTCTTT
TRBV4-1	NA	TRBJ2-7	NA	CASSQANRYEQYF	TGCGCCAGCAGCCAAGCCAACCGTTACGAGCAGTACTTC
TRBV6-1	NA	TRBJ2-2	NA	CASMRRSNTGELFF	TGTGCCAGCATGCGGAGGTCGAACACCGGGGAGCTGTTTTTT
TRBV5-1	NA	TRBJ2-5	NA	CASSFVYPPYQETQYF	TGCGCCAGCAGCTTTGTGTATCCACCGTACCAAGAGACCCAGTACTTC
TRBV9	NA	TRBJ2-1	TRBD1	CASTPGQGNNEQFF	TGTGCCAGTACCCCGGGACAGGGAAACAATGAGCAGTTCTTC
TRBV29-1	once	TRBJ2-1	NA	CSVGGTDSYNEQFF	TGCAGCGTTGGGGGGACGGACTCCTACAATGAGCAGTTCTTC
TRBV7-2	NA	TRBJ1-2	NA	CASSLDGRFYGYTF	TGTGCCAGCAGCTTAGATGGCAGATTCTATGGCTACACCTTC
TRBV5-1	NA	TRBJ2-3	TRBD1	CASSPRGQGGTDTQYF	TGCGCCAGCAGCCCAAGGGGACAGGGAGGGACAGATACGCAGTATTTT
TRBV27	NA	TRBJ2-2	NA	CASSLSRGLDTGELFF	TGTGCCAGCAGTTTATCGAGAGGGTTGGACACCGGGGAGCTGTTTTTT
TRBV13	NA	TRBJ2-1	TRBD2	CASSPLSLTSGYNEQFF	TGTGCCAGCAGCCCTCTCTCCCTGACTAGCGGATACAATGAGCAGTTCTTC
TRBV7-2	NA	TRBJ2-7	TRBD2	CASSSSGGYYEQYF	TGTGCCAGCAGCAGCTCCGGGGGGTACTACGAGCAGTACTTC
TRBV7-6	NA	TRBJ1-5	TRBD1	CASSPDRGGQPQHF	TGTGCCAGCAGCCCGGACAGGGGGGGTCAGCCCCAGCATTTT
TRBV7-2	NA	TRBJ2-1	TRBD2	CASSLAGTSVYNEQFF	TGTGCCAGCAGCTTAGCCGGGACTAGCGTCTACAATGAGCAGTTCTTC
TRBV18	NA	TRBJ2-3	NA	CASSYFERSLTDTQYF	TGTGCCAGCTCATACTTTGAGCGGTCCCTCACAGATACGCAGTATTTT
TRBV5-6	NA	TRBJ2-7	NA	CASTDGSGGSYEQYF	TGTGCCAGCACCGACGGGTCCGGCGGCTCCTACGAGCAGTACTTC
TRBV28	NA	TRBJ1-4	NA	CASRRNLLTRENEKLFF	TGTGCCAGCAGGAGAAACCTGTTAACACGGGAGAATGAAAAACTGTTTTTT
TRBV4-1	NA	TRBJ2-2	TRBD2	CASRHPGLAVNTGELFF	TGCGCCAGCAGGCATCCGGGACTAGCGGTAAACACCGGGGAGCTGTTTTTT
TRBV9	NA	TRBJ2-3	NA	CASSVATSDTQYF	TGTGCCAGCAGCGTAGCTACGTCCGATACGCAGTATTTT
TRBV12-2	NA	TRBJ1-5	NA	CASRKGWEQPQHF	TGTGCAAGTCGCAAGGGATGGGAACAGCCCCAGCATTTT
TRBV28	NA	TRBJ1-2	TRBD1	CASHGTGLFGYTF	TGTGCCAGCCACGGGACAGGGTTGTTTGGCTACACCTTC
TRBV27	NA	TRBJ1-1	NA	CASVKYGGNTEAFF	TGTGCCAGCGTAAAATATGGTGGAAACACTGAAGCTTTCTTT
TRBV27	NA	TRBJ2-7	NA	CASSAVKGVGEQYF	TGTGCCAGCAGCGCGGTTAAAGGGGTGGGGGAGCAGTACTTC
TRBV6-5	NA	TRBJ1-5	TRBD1	CASREGQGYQPQHF	TGTGCCAGCAGGGAGGGACAGGGGTATCAGCCCCAGCATTTT